A selection of T cell receptor beta chains follows, all from one sample in a study of regulatory T cells in long-lasting Graves disease. TCRdb reanalysed the multiplex PCR reads using MiXCR and keeps one entry per CDR3 protein. The sample carries 650,000 to 700,000 distinct CDR3 sequences, around 30% recorded once. This specimen consisted of peripheral blood mononuclear cells (PBMCs), obtained when the disease was refractory, from a patient treated with antithyroid drugs. These receptor sequences come from a female donor with Graves disease. The CDR3 runs from the conserved cysteine through the conserved F or W. D genes are given only for firm matches. A clone size is listed for some rows: how often the clone was seen (once, few, many), or a class if it is expanded.

d_gene	v_gene	abundance	j_gene	CDR3aa	CDR3nt
TRBD1	TRBV12-3/TRBV12-4	few	TRBJ1-1	CASRAGTGEGAFF	TGTGCCAGCAGGGCCGGGACAGGGGAGGGGGCTTTCTTT
TRBD1	TRBV15	.	TRBJ1-1	CATRGQREEAFF	TGTGCCACCAGGGGACAGCGGGAGGAAGCTTTCTTT
.	TRBV6-1	.	TRBJ2-7	CASSEGQGGFITYEQYF	TGTGCCAGCAGTGAAGGGCAGGGCGGCTTTATAACCTACGAGCAGTACTTC
.	TRBV3-1	.	TRBJ1-4	CAGSPGPSGEKLFF	TGTGCCGGCAGCCCGGGCCCATCGGGTGAAAAACTGTTTTTT
.	TRBV12-3/TRBV12-4	.	TRBJ1-1	CASSRTSRTEAFF	TGTGCCAGCAGCCGAACATCAAGGACTGAAGCTTTCTTT
.	TRBV9	.	TRBJ1-3	CASSAGRRAGNTIYF	TGTGCCAGCAGCGCGGGACGGAGGGCTGGAAACACCATATATTTT
TRBD1	TRBV20-1	.	TRBJ1-4	CSATAGTGPEKLFF	TGCAGTGCTACGGCCGGGACAGGGCCTGAAAAACTGTTTTTT
TRBD1	TRBV2	few	TRBJ1-2	CASRPNSGGNYGYTF	TGTGCCAGCAGACCTAACTCAGGGGGCAACTATGGCTACACCTTC
.	TRBV20-1	.	TRBJ2-7	CSASSIVGTYEQYF	TGCAGTGCTAGTTCTATCGTCGGGACCTACGAGCAGTACTTC
TRBD1	TRBV19	.	TRBJ2-1	CASSPGQGSYNEQFF	TGTGCCAGTAGCCCAGGACAGGGGTCCTACAATGAGCAGTTCTTC
.	TRBV20-1	.	TRBJ2-7	CSARAPGLGSYEQYF	TGCAGTGCTAGAGCTCCGGGGTTGGGCTCCTACGAGCAGTACTTC
.	TRBV28	.	TRBJ1-1	CASSSLQVSAEAFF	TGTGCCAGCAGTTCCCTACAGGTTTCGGCTGAAGCTTTCTTT
.	TRBV7-3	.	TRBJ2-2	CATRESQTGELFF	TGTGCCACACGGGAGAGTCAAACCGGGGAGCTGTTTTTT
TRBD1	TRBV15	.	TRBJ1-6	CATSRADREGSPLHF	TGTGCCACCAGCAGAGCGGACAGGGAGGGTTCACCCCTCCACTTT
.	TRBV5-4	few	TRBJ1-4	CASSLTPDVEKLFF	TGTGCCAGCAGCTTGACACCCGATGTCGAAAAACTGTTTTTT
TRBD1	TRBV25-1	few	TRBJ1-6	CASSGTGQNSPLHF	TGTGCCAGCAGTGGGACAGGGCAGAATTCACCCCTCCACTTT
TRBD1	TRBV6-6	many	TRBJ1-2	CASSYSDRGASYGYTF	TGTGCCAGCAGTTACTCGGACAGGGGAGCTAGCTATGGCTACACCTTC
.	TRBV11-1	.	TRBJ2-7	CASSSRDRLYEQYF	TGTGCCAGCAGCTCGCGGGACAGACTCTACGAGCAGTACTTC
.	TRBV9	.	TRBJ2-7	CASSTRLGYEQYF	TGTGCCAGCAGCACCCGACTCGGGTACGAGCAGTACTTC
.	TRBV5-5	few	TRBJ1-2	CASSRDTTNYGYTF	TGTGCCAGCAGCCGGGACACCACTAACTATGGCTACACCTTC
.	TRBV7-6	few	TRBJ2-5	CASSYRAGMETQYF	TGTGCCAGCAGCTACCGAGCGGGTATGGAGACCCAGTACTTC
TRBD1	TRBV11-1	many	TRBJ2-5	CASSYRWDSLYQETQYF	TGTGCCAGCAGTTATAGATGGGACAGCTTGTACCAAGAGACCCAGTACTTC
TRBD2	TRBV20-1	.	TRBJ2-5	CSASEGLAGGGAQGTQYF	TGCAGTGCTAGTGAAGGACTAGCGGGAGGGGGGGCCCAAGGAACCCAGTACTTC
TRBD1	TRBV20-1	few	TRBJ1-1	CSALPAGDSPEAFF	TGCAGTGCTCTACCTGCAGGGGACAGCCCTGAAGCTTTCTTT
TRBD2	TRBV19	few	TRBJ2-7	CASSISGVSSYEQYF	TGTGCCAGCAGCATTAGCGGGGTGAGCTCCTACGAGCAGTACTTC
.	TRBV12-3/TRBV12-4	.	TRBJ2-5	CASSLVNSGRETQYF	TGTGCCAGCAGTTTAGTTAACTCGGGAAGGGAGACCCAGTACTTC
.	TRBV20-1	.	TRBJ1-2	CSARDARRGPVGGYTF	TGCAGTGCTAGAGATGCGCGGAGAGGGCCGGTTGGGGGCTACACCTTC
TRBD1	TRBV3-1	.	TRBJ1-2	CASSQEPSTGDYGYTF	TGTGCCAGCAGCCAAGAACCCTCCACAGGGGACTATGGCTACACCTTC
.	TRBV6-2/TRBV6-3	.	TRBJ2-2	CASSWGAGELFF	TGTGCCAGCAGTTGGGGGGCGGGGGAGCTGTTTTTT
.	TRBV5-4	.	TRBJ1-1	CASSGSTEAFF	TGTGCCAGCAGCGGCAGCACTGAAGCTTTCTTT
TRBD1	TRBV27	many	TRBJ2-2	CASSAGQVKGELFF	TGTGCCAGCAGTGCGGGACAGGTCAAAGGGGAGCTGTTTTTT
.	TRBV7-9	.	TRBJ2-7	CASSQVAGSYEQYF	TGTGCCAGCAGTCAAGTTGCGGGAAGTTACGAGCAGTACTTC
TRBD1	TRBV19	.	TRBJ2-2	CAAARTGQGTGELFF	TGTGCCGCCGCCCGAACGGGACAGGGCACCGGGGAGCTGTTTTTT
.	TRBV30	few	TRBJ1-2	CAWMGLYGYTF	TGTGCCTGGATGGGACTTTATGGCTACACCTTC
TRBD1	TRBV7-2	.	TRBJ2-7	CASSLRLDRGESEQYF	TGTGCCAGCAGCTTGAGACTGGACAGGGGGGAGAGCGAGCAGTACTTC
TRBD2	TRBV20-1	few	TRBJ2-2	CSARDPSGRNTGELFF	TGCAGTGCTAGAGATCCTAGCGGGAGGAACACCGGGGAGCTGTTTTTT
TRBD1	TRBV30	.	TRBJ1-1	CAWDRGGETEAFF	TGTGCCTGGGACAGGGGAGGAGAAACTGAAGCTTTCTTT
.	TRBV27	few	TRBJ2-2	CASSLSPAVGVTGELFF	TGTGCCAGCAGTTTATCCCCTGCAGTCGGCGTCACCGGGGAGCTGTTTTTT